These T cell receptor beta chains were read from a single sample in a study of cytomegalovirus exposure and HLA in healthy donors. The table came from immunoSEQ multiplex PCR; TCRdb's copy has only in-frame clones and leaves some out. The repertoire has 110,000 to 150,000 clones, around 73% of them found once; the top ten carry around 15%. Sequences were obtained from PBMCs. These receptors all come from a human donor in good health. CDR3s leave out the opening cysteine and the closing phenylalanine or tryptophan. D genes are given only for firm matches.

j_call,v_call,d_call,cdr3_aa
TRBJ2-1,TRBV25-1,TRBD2,ASSSTGGGNEQF
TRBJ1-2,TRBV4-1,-,ASSQEAQGSSYGYT
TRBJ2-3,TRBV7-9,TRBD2,ASSKLAGGDTQY
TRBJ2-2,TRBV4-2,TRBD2,ASSHLGAGGPMELF
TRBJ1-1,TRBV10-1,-,ASSDRLNTEAF
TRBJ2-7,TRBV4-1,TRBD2,ASSQDLAGGYYEQY
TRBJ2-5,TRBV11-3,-,ASSLRGSEETQY
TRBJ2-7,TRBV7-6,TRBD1,ASSSTTGVYEQY
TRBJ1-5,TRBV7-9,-,ASSLGGLPQH
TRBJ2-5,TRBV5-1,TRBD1,ASSLSGGETQY
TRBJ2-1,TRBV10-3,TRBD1,AIRTGGAQNEQF
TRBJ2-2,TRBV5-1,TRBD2,ASSLVVGLAGFGTGELF
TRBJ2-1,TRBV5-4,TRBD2,ASGISGGARNEQF
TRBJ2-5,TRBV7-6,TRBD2,ASNGAGDWETQY
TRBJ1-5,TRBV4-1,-,ASSQDLVINQWPQH